A single sample gave rise to the 24 T cell receptor beta chains below, sequenced in a study of blood T cells in healthy people across ages. Sample-barcoded 5' priming and a J-beta primer mix drove a second PCR of about 6 to 12 cycles. TCRdb redid the calling of the 5' RACE reads with MiXCR, one entry per CDR3 protein. Of roughly 1,500,000 distinct CDR3 sequences in the sample, about 35% were seen once. The sequenced sample was blood. The receptors here all came from a woman under 40 in good health.

Only a few counts were recorded for this clonotype. This chain connects TRBV6-1 to TRBJ1-5, with D perhaps matching TRBD1 (5 bases). The V and J ends lost 2 bases and 0 bases respectively, with 14 bases between them. Germline V gene lookup returns CDR1 MNHNS and CDR2 SASEGT. This CDR3 is 17 amino acids long. The CDR3 sequence: CASSEPRTRYSNQPQHF. CDR3 in DNA: TGTGCCAGCAGTGAACCCCGGACACGGTATAGCAATCAGCCCCAGCATTTT.

The chain recombines TRBV25-1 with TRBJ2-1, with D unresolved. Per germline, CDR1 MGHDK and CDR2 SYGVNS. The CDR3 sequence is 13 residues long. Trimming removed 0 bases from V and 8 bases from J, with 8 bases in between. The CDR3 region is CASSEYILDEQFF. The CDR3 DNA follows: TGTGCCAGCAGTGAATATATTCTGGATGAGCAGTTCTTC.

This clonotype occurred once. The J gene is TRBJ2-1, the V gene TRBV18; D gene unclear. V was shortened by 6 bases and J by 5 bases, with 11 bases between the two germline ends. CDR1 KGHSH and CDR2 LQKENI come from the germline V gene. The CDR3 covers 13 residues. CDR3: CASSILTDNEQFF. The CDR3 nucleotides are TGTGCCAGCTCTATCCTAACTGACAATGAGCAGTTCTTC. The full variable domain, rest sourced from reference TRBV18 and TRBJ2-1, is NAGVMQNPRHLVRRRGQEARLRCSPMKGHSHVYWYRQLPEEGLKFMVYLQKENIIDESGMPKERFSAEFPKEGPSILRIQQVVRGDSAAYFCASSILTDNEQFFGPGTRLTVL.

This clonotype was observed a handful of times. The V and J genes are TRBV18 and TRBJ2-5, with no clear D. CDR1 is KGHSH, CDR2 LQKENI, per germline. The V gene lost 6 bases and the J gene lost 3 bases, with 17 bases spanning the gap. There are 15 residues in the CDR3. In nucleotides, the CDR3 is TGTGCCAGCTCGCGCCTCAGGAGTGGTGAAGAGACCCAGTACTTC. Translation gives CASSRLRSGEETQYF.

The J gene is TRBJ1-2, the V gene TRBV27, with 9 positions matching TRBD1. From germline, CDR1 is MNHEY and CDR2 SMNVEV (reference sequence). With V trimmed by 5 bases and J by 6 bases, 10 bases remained unmatched. This CDR3 comprises 15 residues. CDR3 residues: CASSPSQGALNGYTF. CDR3 in DNA: TGTGCCAGCAGTCCATCACAGGGGGCTCTCAATGGCTACACCTTC.

This clonotype was recorded many times. V usage is TRBV6-2 or TRBV6-3 and J usage is TRBJ2-3, with 7 bases matching TRBD2. Germline V CDR1 and CDR2: MNHEY, SVGEGT. This CDR3 is 12 amino acids long. V was clipped by 5 bases and J by 8 bases; unmatched bases: 4. The CDR3 bases are TGTGCCAGCAGTCGCAGGGAGGGTACGCAGTATTTT. Translating gives CASSRREGTQYF.

The gene calls are TRBV20-1 and TRBJ2-7; possibly TRBD1 for D (5 bases). Trimming took 5 bases from V and 3 from J, leaving 11 bases between them. The CDR3 runs to 12 residues. Germline CDR1 and CDR2: DFQATT and SNEGSKA (reference sequence). CDR3 sequence: CSADQGLYEQYF. The CDR3 DNA follows: TGCAGTGCTGACCAGGGCCTCTACGAGCAGTACTTC.

The CDR3 DNA sequence: TGTGCCTGGAGTCCCGACAGGGATCATGGCTACACCTTC. Residues: CAWSPDRDHGYTF. V gene TRBV30 combines with J gene TRBJ1-2; 7 bases agree with TRBD1. V shed 2 bases, J shed 6 bases, and the junction held 6 bases outside the gene matches. The germline V gene encodes CDR1 GTSNPN and CDR2 SVGIG (reference sequence). The CDR3 consists of 13 residues.

V and J are TRBV20-1 and TRBJ2-5, with a weak D call TRBD2 (6 bases). V was clipped by 6 bases and J by 4 bases, with 21 bases between them. The CDR3 covers 15 residues. The germline CDR1 and CDR2 sequences are DFQATT and SNEGSKA (reference sequence). The DNA for the CDR3 is TGCAGTGCCTCTGTGGACGGGAGCTTCGGAGAGACCCAGTACTTC. Translation: CSASVDGSFGETQYF.

V gene TRBV10-2 combines with J gene TRBJ1-2; D is perhaps TRBD1 (5 bases). This CDR3 contains 13 residues. Germline V CDR1 and CDR2: WSHSY, SAAADI. The V and J ends lost 8 bases and 1 base respectively, with 11 bases between them. CDR3 nucleotide sequence: TGCGCCAGCGAGGGGCCTGTTAACTATGGCTACACCTTC. Amino acids: CASEGPVNYGYTF.

There are a few counts of this clonotype. The gene calls are TRBV7-2 and TRBJ1-2; 9 nucleotides align to TRBD1. Germline assignment: CDR1 SGHTA and CDR2 FQGNSA. The V gene end was trimmed by 5 bases and the J gene end by 5 bases; junction bases not matched to a gene: 6. The CDR3 runs to 14 residues. The CDR3 coding sequence is TGTGCCAGCAGCATAAGACAGGGGGAATATGGCTACACCTTC. It yields the protein CASSIRQGEYGYTF.

This clonotype turned up a few times. The chain couples TRBV6-1 to TRBJ1-2; D is possibly TRBD1 (5 bases). Germline V gene data show CDR1 as MNHNS and CDR2 as SASEGT. Trimming shortened V by 4 bases and J by 8 bases, and 14 bases separated the two germline ends. The CDR3 loop spans 13 amino acids. The CDR3 DNA follows: TGTGCCAGCAGTGCCACCAGGGTTGGCGGCTACACCTTC. Amino acid sequence: CASSATRVGGYTF.

This clonotype appeared a few times. This chain joins TRBV15 and TRBJ2-5; 14 positions match TRBD2. This CDR3 comprises 20 residues. Unmatched junction bases numbered 12, after V lost 3 bases and J lost 0 bases. Germline CDR1 reads LNHNV; CDR2 reads YYDKDF (reference sequence). The CDR3 reads CATSRYRLAGGPRNQETQYF. As DNA, the CDR3 is TGTGCCACCAGCAGGTACCGACTAGCGGGGGGGCCCCGAAACCAAGAGACCCAGTACTTC.

This clonotype was observed a few times. J is TRBJ2-5 and V is TRBV12-3 or TRBV12-4; 12 nucleotides agree with TRBD2. The CDR3 is made up of 18 amino acids. Germline trimming cut 3 bases from V and 5 bases from J; bases unmatched to any gene: 13. The CDR3 DNA reads as TGTGCCAGCAGTTTCCCTAGCGGGGGGGCCGGGGGGATGGAGACCCAGTACTTC. As protein: CASSFPSGGAGGMETQYF.

This clonotype was recorded a few times. The CDR3 bases are TGTGCCAGCAGTGAAGTAGTGGGGGCCTCCTACAATGAGCAGTTCTTC. This encodes CASSEVVGASYNEQFF. The V and J genes are TRBV6-1 and TRBJ2-1, with D possibly matching TRBD1 (6 bases). This CDR3 contains 16 residues. Deletions cut 1 base from V and 0 bases from J, with 10 bases between. Germline assignment: CDR1 MNHNS and CDR2 SASEGT.

This rearrangement joins TRBV4-1 to TRBJ2-7; D is possibly TRBD2 (5 bases). Germline V gene data show CDR1 as MGHRA and CDR2 as YSYEKL. The CDR3 runs to 12 residues. V was clipped by 4 bases and J by 9 bases, with 13 bases between them. The CDR3 DNA is TGCGCCAGCAGCCCGGACTGGTTACTGCAGTACTTC. Translated, it gives CASSPDWLLQYF.

This clonotype was found a few times. J is TRBJ2-1 and V is TRBV6-1, with no clear D. Germline V gene lookup returns CDR1 MNHNS and CDR2 SASEGT. The CDR3 has 18 amino acids. Between the trimmed V and J ends, which lost 7 bases and 0 bases, there was a span of 22 bases. CDR3 bases: TGTGCCAGCATCTTGTCTGGCGGTCCCGCTAGCTCCTACAATGAGCAGTTCTTC. It is translated as CASILSGGPASSYNEQFF.

The CDR3 DNA sequence: TGTGCCAGCAGTTCCCCAGGATGGACAGGGGACGCCGCAGACACTGAAGCTTTCTTT. Translating it yields CASSSPGWTGDAADTEAFF. The V gene is TRBV6-5, the J gene TRBJ1-1; 9 nucleotides agree with TRBD1. Unmatched junction bases numbered 18, after V lost 4 bases and J lost 3 bases. Germline assignment: CDR1 MNHEY and CDR2 SVGAGI. This CDR3 is built from 19 residues.

The J gene is TRBJ1-2, the V gene TRBV27; D ambiguous. V lost 4 bases, J lost 0 bases, and 6 bases lay in between. Germline assignment: CDR1 MNHEY and CDR2 SMNVEV (reference sequence). This CDR3 contains 13 residues. CDR3 region: CASSWASNYGYTF. The CDR3 nucleotides are TGTGCCAGCAGTTGGGCATCTAACTATGGCTACACCTTC.

The sample holds a few counts of this clonotype. This could be a read error, since a much larger clone is one nucleotide away. This chain connects TRBV3-1 to TRBJ2-7; 7 bases map to TRBD1. The CDR3 sequence is 14 residues long. Germline V gene data show CDR1 as LGHDT and CDR2 as YNNKEL (reference sequence). With V trimmed by 4 bases and J by 2 bases, 5 bases remained unmatched. DNA of the CDR3: TGTGCCAGCAGCCCCCGGGACAGCGCCTACGAGCAGTACTTC. Its protein product is CASSPRDSAYEQYF.

There are a few counts of this clonotype. This rearrangement joins TRBV7-2 to TRBJ2-5; no definite D call. Trimming shortened V by 7 bases and J by 2 bases, and 14 bases separated the two germline ends. Germline V gene data show CDR1 as SGHTA and CDR2 as FQGNSA. The CDR3 loop spans 14 amino acids. The CDR3: CASTPSTVQETQYF. The CDR3 region has the DNA TGTGCCAGCACCCCCTCAACGGTACAAGAGACCCAGTACTTC.

J is TRBJ2-1 and V is TRBV11-3; D may be TRBD2 (5 bases). This CDR3 is 17 amino acids long. Trimming removed 2 bases at V and 4 bases at J, with 18 bases between. Per the germline V gene, CDR1 is SGHNT and CDR2 is YENEEA. Written as DNA, the CDR3 is TGTGCCAGCAGCTTATACCCGACCCTAACGGGGTACAATGAGCAGTTCTTC. It specifies CASSLYPTLTGYNEQFF.

The chain uses TRBV7-2 and TRBJ2-3, with D possibly TRBD1 on 6 matching bases. Germline V lookup: CDR1 SGHTA, CDR2 FQGNSA. CDR3 length: 15 residues. V gave up 5 bases and J gave up 3 bases, with 15 bases separating them. Here the CDR3 DNA reads TGTGCCAGCAGCGCGGCAGGGGTAGCAACAGATACGCAGTATTTT. This sequence encodes CASSAAGVATDTQYF.

The table lists this clonotype with a few counts. The rearrangement links TRBV20-1 to TRBJ2-1; 12 bases map to TRBD2. The CDR3 length is 14 residues. With 4 bases clipped from V and 6 bases from J, the junction kept 4 bases outside the gene matches. From germline, CDR1 is DFQATT and CDR2 SNEGSKA (reference sequence). CDR3 nucleotide sequence: TGCAGTGCTAATCTAGCGGGAGGGGCCAATGAGCAGTTCTTC. It is translated as CSANLAGGANEQFF.